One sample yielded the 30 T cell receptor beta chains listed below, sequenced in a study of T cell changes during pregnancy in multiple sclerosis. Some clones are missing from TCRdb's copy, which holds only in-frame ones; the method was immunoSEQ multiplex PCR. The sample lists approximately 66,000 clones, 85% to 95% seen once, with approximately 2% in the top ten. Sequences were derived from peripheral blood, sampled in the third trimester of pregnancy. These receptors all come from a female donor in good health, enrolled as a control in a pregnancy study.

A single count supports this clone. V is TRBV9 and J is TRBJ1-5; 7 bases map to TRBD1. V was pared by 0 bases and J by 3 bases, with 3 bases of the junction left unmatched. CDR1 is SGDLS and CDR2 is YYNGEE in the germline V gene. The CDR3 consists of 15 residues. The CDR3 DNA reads TGTGCCAGCAGCGTAGGGGGACAGCCCAATCAGCCCCAGCATTTT. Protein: CASSVGGQPNQPQHF. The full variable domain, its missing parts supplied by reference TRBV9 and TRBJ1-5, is DSGVTQTPKHLITATGQRVTLRCSPRSGDLSVYWYQQSLDQGLQFLIQYYNGEERAKGNILERFSAQQFPDLHSELNLSSLELGDSALYFCASSVGGQPNQPQHFGDGTRLSIL.

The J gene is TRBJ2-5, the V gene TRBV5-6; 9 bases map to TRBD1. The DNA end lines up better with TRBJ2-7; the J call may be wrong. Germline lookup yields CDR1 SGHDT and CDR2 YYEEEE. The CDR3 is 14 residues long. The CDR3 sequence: CASSLRTGAGEQYF. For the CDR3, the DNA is TGTGCCAGCAGCTTGCGGACAGGGGCGGGCGAGCAGTACTTC.

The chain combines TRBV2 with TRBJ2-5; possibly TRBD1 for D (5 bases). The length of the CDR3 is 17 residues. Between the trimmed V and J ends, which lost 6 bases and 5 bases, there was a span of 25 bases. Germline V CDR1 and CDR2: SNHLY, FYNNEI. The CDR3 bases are TGTGCCAGCAGCGCTTGGGGCCACTCATCCCTGGGGGAGACCCAGTACTTC. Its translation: CASSAWGHSSLGETQYF.

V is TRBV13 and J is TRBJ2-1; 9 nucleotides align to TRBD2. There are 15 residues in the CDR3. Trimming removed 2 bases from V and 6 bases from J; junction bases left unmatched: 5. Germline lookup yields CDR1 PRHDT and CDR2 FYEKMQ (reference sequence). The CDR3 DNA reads TGTGCCAGCAGCTTACCCCTAGCGGGGCCCAATGAGCAGTTCTTC. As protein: CASSLPLAGPNEQFF. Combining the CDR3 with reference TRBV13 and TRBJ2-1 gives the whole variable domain AAGVIQSPRHLIKEKRETATLKCYPIPRHDTVYWYQQGPGQDPQFLISFYEKMQSDKGSIPDRFSAQQFSDYHSELNMSSLELGDSALYFCASSLPLAGPNEQFFGPGTRLTVL.

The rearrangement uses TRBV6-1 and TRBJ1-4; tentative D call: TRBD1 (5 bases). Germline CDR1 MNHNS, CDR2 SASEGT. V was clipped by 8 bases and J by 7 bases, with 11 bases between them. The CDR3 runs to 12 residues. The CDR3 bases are TGTGCCAGCGTCTTCGGGGGTGAAAAACTGTTTTTT. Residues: CASVFGGEKLFF.

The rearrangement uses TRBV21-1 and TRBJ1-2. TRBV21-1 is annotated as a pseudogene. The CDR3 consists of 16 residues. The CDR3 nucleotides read TGTGCCAGCAGCTCCACCTCATCTCGGGGGTCGGATGGCTACACCTTC. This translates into CASSSTSSRGSDGYTF.

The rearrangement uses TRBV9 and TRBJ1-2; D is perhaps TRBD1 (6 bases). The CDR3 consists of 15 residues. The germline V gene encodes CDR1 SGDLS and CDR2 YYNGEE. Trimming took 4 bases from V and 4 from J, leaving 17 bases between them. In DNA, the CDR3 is TGTGCCAGCAGCCCCCTTCCCGGGACACCCTATGGCTACACCTTC. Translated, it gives CASSPLPGTPYGYTF.

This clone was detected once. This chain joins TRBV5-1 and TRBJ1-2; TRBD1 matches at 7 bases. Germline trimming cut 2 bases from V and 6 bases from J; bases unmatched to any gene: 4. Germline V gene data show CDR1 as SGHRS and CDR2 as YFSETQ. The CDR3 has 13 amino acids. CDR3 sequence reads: CASSFQGGDGYTF. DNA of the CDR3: TGCGCCAGCAGCTTTCAGGGGGGCGATGGCTACACCTTC. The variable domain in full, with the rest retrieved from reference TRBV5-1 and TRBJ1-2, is KAGVTQTPRYLIKTRGQQVTLSCSPISGHRSVSWYQQTPGQGLQFLFEYFSETQRNKGNFPGRFSGRQFSNSRSEMNVSTLELGDSALYLCASSFQGGDGYTFGSGTRLTVV.

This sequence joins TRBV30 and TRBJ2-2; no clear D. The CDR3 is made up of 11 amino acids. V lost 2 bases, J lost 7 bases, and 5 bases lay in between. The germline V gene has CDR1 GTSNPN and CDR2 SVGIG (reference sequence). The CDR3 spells CAWSSSGELFF. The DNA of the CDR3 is TGTGCCTGGAGTTCGAGCGGGGAGCTGTTTTTT.

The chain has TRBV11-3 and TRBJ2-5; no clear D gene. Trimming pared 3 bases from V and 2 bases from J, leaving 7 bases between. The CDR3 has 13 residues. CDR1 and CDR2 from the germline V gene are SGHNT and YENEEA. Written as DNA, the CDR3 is TGTGCCAGCAGCTTCCACAAACAAGAGACCCAGTACTTC. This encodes CASSFHKQETQYF.

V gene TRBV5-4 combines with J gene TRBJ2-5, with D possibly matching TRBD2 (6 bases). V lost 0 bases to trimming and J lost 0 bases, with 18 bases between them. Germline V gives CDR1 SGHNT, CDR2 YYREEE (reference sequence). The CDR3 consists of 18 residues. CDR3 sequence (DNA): TGTGCCAGCAGCTTGGACGGTCGGTCAGGGAGGTACCAAGAGACCCAGTACTTC. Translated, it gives CASSLDGRSGRYQETQYF. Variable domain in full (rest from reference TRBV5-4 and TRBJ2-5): ETGVTQSPTHLIKTRGQQVTLRCSSQSGHNTVSWYQQALGQGPQFIFQYYREEENGRGNFPPRFSGLQFPNYSSELNVNALELDDSALYLCASSLDGRSGRYQETQYFGPGTRLLVL.

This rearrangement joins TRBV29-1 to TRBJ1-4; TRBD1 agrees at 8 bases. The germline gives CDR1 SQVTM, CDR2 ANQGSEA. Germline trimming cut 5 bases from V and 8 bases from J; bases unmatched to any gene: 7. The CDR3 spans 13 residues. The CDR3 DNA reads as TGCAGCGTTTCTGGGACAGGCCAAGAAAAACTGTTTTTT. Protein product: CSVSGTGQEKLFF.

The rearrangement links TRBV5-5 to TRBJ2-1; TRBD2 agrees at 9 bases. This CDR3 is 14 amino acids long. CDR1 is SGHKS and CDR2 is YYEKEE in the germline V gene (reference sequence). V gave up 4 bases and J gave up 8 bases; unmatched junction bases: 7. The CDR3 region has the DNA TGTGCCAGCAGCCTACGACTAGCGGTCGATGAGCAGTTCTTC. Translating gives CASSLRLAVDEQFF. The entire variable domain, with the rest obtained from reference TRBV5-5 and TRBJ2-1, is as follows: DAGVTQSPTHLIKTRGQQVTLRCSPISGHKSVSWYQQVLGQGPQFIFQYYEKEERGRGNFPDRFSARQFPNYSSELNVNALLLGDSALYLCASSLRLAVDEQFFGPGTRLTVL.

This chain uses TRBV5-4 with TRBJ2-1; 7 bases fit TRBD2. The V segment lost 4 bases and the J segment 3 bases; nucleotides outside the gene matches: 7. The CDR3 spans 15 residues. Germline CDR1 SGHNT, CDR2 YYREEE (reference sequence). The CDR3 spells CASSLAGTNYNEQFF. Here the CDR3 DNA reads TGTGCCAGCAGCCTAGCAGGGACTAACTACAATGAGCAGTTCTTC.

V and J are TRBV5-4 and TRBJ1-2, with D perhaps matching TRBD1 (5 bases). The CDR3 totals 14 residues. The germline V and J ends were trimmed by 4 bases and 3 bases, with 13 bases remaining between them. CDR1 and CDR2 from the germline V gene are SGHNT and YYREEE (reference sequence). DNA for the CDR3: TGTGCCAGCAGCGAGGTCAGGGTTGACTATGGCTACACCTTC. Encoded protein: CASSEVRVDYGYTF.

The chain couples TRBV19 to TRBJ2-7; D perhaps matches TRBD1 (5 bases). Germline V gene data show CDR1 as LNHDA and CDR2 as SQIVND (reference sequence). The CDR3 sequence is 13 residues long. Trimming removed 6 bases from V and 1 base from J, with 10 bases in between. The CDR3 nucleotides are TGTGCCAGTAGCAGGCAGGGTTCCTACGAGCAGTACTTC. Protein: CASSRQGSYEQYF.

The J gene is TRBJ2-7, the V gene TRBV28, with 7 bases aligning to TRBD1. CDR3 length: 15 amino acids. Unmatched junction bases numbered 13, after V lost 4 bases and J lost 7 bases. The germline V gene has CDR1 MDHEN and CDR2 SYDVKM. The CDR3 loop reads CASSSVTYPRGEQYF. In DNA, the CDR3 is TGTGCCAGCAGTTCCGTGACCTATCCCAGGGGGGAGCAGTACTTC.

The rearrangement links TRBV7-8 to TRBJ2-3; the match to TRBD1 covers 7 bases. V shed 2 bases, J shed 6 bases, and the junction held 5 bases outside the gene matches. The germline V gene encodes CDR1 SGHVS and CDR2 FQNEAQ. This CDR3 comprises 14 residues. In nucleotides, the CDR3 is TGTGCCAGCAGCTTATATGGCAGGGGGGATACGCAGTATTTT. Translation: CASSLYGRGDTQYF.

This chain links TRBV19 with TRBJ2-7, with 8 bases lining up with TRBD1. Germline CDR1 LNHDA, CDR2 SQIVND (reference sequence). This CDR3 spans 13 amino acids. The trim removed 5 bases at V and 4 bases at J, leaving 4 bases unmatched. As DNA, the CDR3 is TGTGCCAGTAGTCAGACAGGGGAGTACGAGCAGTACTTC. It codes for CASSQTGEYEQYF.

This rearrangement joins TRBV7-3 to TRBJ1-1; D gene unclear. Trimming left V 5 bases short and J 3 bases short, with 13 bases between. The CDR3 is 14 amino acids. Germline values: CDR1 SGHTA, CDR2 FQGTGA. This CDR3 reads CASSGRPQDTEAFF. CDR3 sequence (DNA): TGTGCCAGCAGCGGCCGGCCCCAGGACACTGAAGCTTTCTTT.

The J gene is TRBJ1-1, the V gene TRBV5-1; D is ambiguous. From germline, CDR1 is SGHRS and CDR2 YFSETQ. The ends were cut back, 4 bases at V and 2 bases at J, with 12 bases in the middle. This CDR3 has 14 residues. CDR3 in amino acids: CASSPSTANTEAFF. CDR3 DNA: TGCGCCAGCAGCCCCTCTACAGCAAACACTGAAGCTTTCTTT.

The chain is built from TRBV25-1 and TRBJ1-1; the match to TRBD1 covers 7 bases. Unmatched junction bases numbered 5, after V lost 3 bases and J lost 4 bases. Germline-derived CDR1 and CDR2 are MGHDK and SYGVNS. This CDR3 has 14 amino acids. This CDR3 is CASSDWTGATEAFF. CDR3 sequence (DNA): TGTGCCAGCAGTGATTGGACAGGAGCCACTGAAGCTTTCTTT.

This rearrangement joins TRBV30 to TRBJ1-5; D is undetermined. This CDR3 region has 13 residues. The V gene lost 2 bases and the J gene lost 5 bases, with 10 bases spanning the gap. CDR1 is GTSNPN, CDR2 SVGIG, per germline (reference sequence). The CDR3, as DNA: TGTGCCTGGAGTTTCGGGTGGGATCAGCCCCAGCATTTT. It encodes CAWSFGWDQPQHF. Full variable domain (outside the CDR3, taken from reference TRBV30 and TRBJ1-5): SQTIHQWPATLVQPVGSPLSLECTVEGTSNPNLYWYRQAAGRGLQLLFYSVGIGQISSEVPQNLSASRPQDRQFILSSKKLLLSDSGFYLCAWSFGWDQPQHFGDGTRLSIL.

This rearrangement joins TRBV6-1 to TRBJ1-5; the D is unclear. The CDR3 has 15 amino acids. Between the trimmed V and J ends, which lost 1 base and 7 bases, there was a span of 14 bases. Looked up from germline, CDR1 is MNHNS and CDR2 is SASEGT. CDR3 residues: CASSEDARLGQPQHF. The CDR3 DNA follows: TGTGCCAGCAGTGAAGATGCTCGCCTCGGGCAGCCCCAGCATTTT.

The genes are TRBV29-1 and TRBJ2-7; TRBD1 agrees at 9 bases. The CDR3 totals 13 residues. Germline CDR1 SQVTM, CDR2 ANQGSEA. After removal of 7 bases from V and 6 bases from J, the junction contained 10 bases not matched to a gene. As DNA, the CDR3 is TGCAGCGCCTCCGGGACAGGGTTGGGCGAGCAGTACTTC. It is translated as CSASGTGLGEQYF.

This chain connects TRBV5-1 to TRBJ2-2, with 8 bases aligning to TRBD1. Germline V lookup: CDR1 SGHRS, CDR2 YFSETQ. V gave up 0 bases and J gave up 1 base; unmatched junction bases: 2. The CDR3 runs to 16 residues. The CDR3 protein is CASSLAGTGNTGELFF. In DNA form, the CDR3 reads TGCGCCAGCAGCTTGGCAGGGACAGGGAACACCGGGGAGCTGTTTTTT.

The CDR3 is CARSTDRPQETQYF. The CDR3 DNA is TGTGCCAGAAGCACGGACAGGCCACAAGAGACCCAGTACTTC. The chain links TRBV5-3 to TRBJ2-5; 7 bases line up with TRBD1. TRBV5-3 is marked as an open reading frame, function uncertain. This CDR3 spans 14 amino acids. The V segment lost 4 bases and the J segment 2 bases; nucleotides outside the gene matches: 5.

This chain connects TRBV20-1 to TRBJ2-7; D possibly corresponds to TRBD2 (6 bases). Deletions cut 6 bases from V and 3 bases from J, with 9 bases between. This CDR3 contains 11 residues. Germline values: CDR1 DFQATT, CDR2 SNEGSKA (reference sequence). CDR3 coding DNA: TGCAGTGCACCGGGGGTCTACGAGCAGTACTTC. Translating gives CSAPGVYEQYF.

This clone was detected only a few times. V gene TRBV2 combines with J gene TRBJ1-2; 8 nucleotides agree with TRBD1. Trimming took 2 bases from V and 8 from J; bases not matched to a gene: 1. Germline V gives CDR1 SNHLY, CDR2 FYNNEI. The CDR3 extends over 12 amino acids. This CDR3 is CASSETGGGYTF. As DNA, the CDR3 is TGTGCCAGCAGTGAAACAGGGGGGGGCTACACCTTC.

In nucleotides, the CDR3 is TGTGCCAGTAGTATGGGACAGGGGCCGACCGCCGGCTACGAGCAGTACTTC. Amino acids: CASSMGQGPTAGYEQYF. The chain links TRBV19 to TRBJ2-7; 10 bases fit TRBD1. The CDR3 loop spans 17 amino acids. Looked up from germline, CDR1 is LNHDA and CDR2 is SQIVND (reference sequence). J was trimmed by 3 bases and V by 3 bases; bases with no gene match: 11.